The 6 T cell receptor beta chains presented below share a single source sample, sequenced in a study of cytomegalovirus exposure and HLA in healthy donors. Clones were read by immunoSEQ multiplex PCR, and TCRdb kept only the in-frame ones, dropping some. The sample holds 220,000 or so clones, 80% to 95% seen once. Input material: PBMCs. The source is a woman under 30 in good health and CMV-seronegative.

This clone is a singleton in its sample. This chain links TRBV27 with TRBJ1-1; 8 bases align to TRBD1. The V and J ends lost 6 bases and 4 bases, in that order; junction bases with no gene match: 4. The CDR3 loop spans 13 amino acids. Germline CDR1 MNHEY, CDR2 SMNVEV (reference sequence). CDR3 region: CASRDRVRTEAFF. The CDR3 bases are TGTGCCAGCAGGGACAGGGTCCGCACTGAAGCTTTCTTT.

The rearrangement joins TRBV7-9 to TRBJ1-5, with D possibly TRBD1 on 6 matching bases. Trimming pared 5 bases from V and 3 bases from J, leaving 11 bases between. The germline V gene encodes CDR1 SEHNR and CDR2 FQNEAQ (reference sequence). The CDR3 is 14 residues long. CDR3: CASSPNRVNQPQHF. The CDR3 DNA reads TGTGCCAGCAGCCCAAACAGGGTCAATCAGCCCCAGCATTTT.

Comment on this clone: One end of the junction fails to match germline, which may point to a read error. The chain employs TRBV7-7 and TRBJ1-1; the D is unclear. Germline CDR1 and CDR2: SSHAT and FNYEAQ (reference sequence). CDR3 size: 14 residues. In DNA form, the CDR3 reads TGTGCTAGCAGCTTAGACCACTCGGGCACTGAAGCTTTCTTT. This codes for CASSLDHSGTEAFF.

This sequence joins TRBV6-5 and TRBJ2-1; D is undetermined. The length of the CDR3 is 11 residues. CDR1 and CDR2 (germline): MNHEY, SVGAGI. V dropped 6 bases and J dropped 9 bases, with 9 bases sitting between them. CDR3 sequence reads: CASSSGGEQFF. In DNA, the CDR3 is TGTGCCAGCAGCTCCGGTGGTGAGCAGTTCTTC.

The rearrangement joins TRBV29-1 to TRBJ2-7, with D possibly matching TRBD1 (6 bases). Between the trimmed V and J ends, which lost 5 bases and 5 bases, there was a span of 16 bases. Germline loops: CDR1 SQVTM, CDR2 ANQGSEA. There are 13 residues in the CDR3. The CDR3, as DNA: TGCAGCGTTACAGGGTTATTAACTGACGAGCAGTACTTC. Translated: CSVTGLLTDEQYF.

This clone was detected only once. V usage is TRBV29-1 and J usage is TRBJ1-4; weak D call: TRBD1 (5 bases). CDR1 SQVTM and CDR2 ANQGSEA come from the germline V gene. Trimming cost V 4 bases and J 15 bases, with 21 bases left between them. This CDR3 spans 13 amino acids. DNA for the CDR3: TGCAGCGTTGGTGGCAGGGCTAATGAAAGGATGTTTTTT. This gives the protein CSVGGRANERMFF.